The 8 T cell receptor beta chains below all came from one sample that was sequenced in a study of shared clonotypes between healthy human individuals. Profiled with immunoSEQ multiplex PCR; TCRdb holds only in-frame clones, not every one. The sample has about 600,000 clones, around 97% seen once. The sample comprised naive CD4+ T cells sorted from blood. Subset noted: CD45RA+ positively selected. The source is a woman in her twenties or thirties in good health.

This clone has just one count. The rearrangement uses TRBV6-1 and TRBJ2-7; 9 nucleotides line up with TRBD2. CDR3 size: 20 residues. The junction had 19 bases not matched to a gene; V was cut back by 4 bases and J by 0 bases. CDR1 is MNHNS, CDR2 SASEGT, per germline. Here the CDR3 reads CASSGTYGLAGRWNSYEQYF. CDR3 coding DNA: TGTGCCAGCAGTGGGACCTATGGGCTAGCGGGGCGCTGGAACTCCTACGAGCAGTACTTC.

The CDR3 loop is CASTRGDSDTQYF. The CDR3 DNA is TGTGCCAGCACTCGGGGGGATTCAGATACGCAGTATTTT. The chain uses TRBV6-1 and TRBJ2-3; TRBD2 matches at 7 bases. In germline, CDR1 is MNHNS, CDR2 SASEGT. V trimming: 7 bases; J trimming: 4 bases; junction bases outside the gene matches: 5. This CDR3 has 13 residues.

The rearrangement joins TRBV7-9 to TRBJ1-2; 8 positions match TRBD1. Germline values: CDR1 SEHNR, CDR2 FQNEAQ (reference sequence). V lost 4 bases, J lost 8 bases, and 9 bases stayed unmatched. This CDR3 is built from 14 residues. This CDR3 reads CASSSGGPLKGYTF. DNA of the CDR3: TGTGCCAGCAGCTCAGGGGGCCCCTTGAAGGGCTACACCTTC.

The chain links TRBV28 to TRBJ2-1, with 9 positions matching TRBD2. CDR1 is MDHEN, CDR2 SYDVKM, per germline. V lost 5 bases and J lost 7; bases outside the gene matches: 9. The CDR3 is made up of 15 amino acids. CDR3 DNA: TGTGCCAGCAGTCAGATAGCGGGAGAGCGAAATGAGCAGTTCTTC. It codes for CASSQIAGERNEQFF.

This clone was seen once. This sequence joins TRBV4-2 and TRBJ2-5, with 12 positions matching TRBD2. Germline assignment: CDR1 LGHNA and CDR2 YNFKEQ. Trimming at V came to 0 bases and at J to 5 bases, leaving 4 bases not matched to a gene. The CDR3 loop spans 16 amino acids. This CDR3 is CASSQDRLAGEETQYF. DNA for the CDR3: TGTGCCAGCAGCCAAGATAGACTAGCGGGAGAGGAGACCCAGTACTTC.

The rearrangement links TRBV5-1 to TRBJ2-4, with 9 bases that match TRBD2. CDR1 and CDR2 from the germline V gene are SGHRS and YFSETQ. The V segment lost 5 bases and the J segment 3 bases; nucleotides outside the gene matches: 15. The length of the CDR3 is 18 residues. The CDR3 spells CASSTIPKTSGDKNIQYF. As DNA, the CDR3 is TGCGCCAGCAGTACTATCCCCAAGACTAGCGGCGACAAAAACATTCAGTACTTC.

V and J are TRBV7-2 and TRBJ2-5; 8 bases map to TRBD2. The J call may be wrong; the DNA end is better matched by TRBJ2-7. Germline values: CDR1 SGHTA, CDR2 FQGNSA. This CDR3 is built from 16 residues. The DNA for the CDR3 is TGTGCCAGCAGACCGACTAGCGTACTTAGCTCCTACGAGCAGTACTTC. Protein product: CASRPTSVLSSYEQYF.

The chain has TRBV6-6 and TRBJ1-5; D unresolved. Trimming stripped 3 bases from V and 2 bases from J, with 8 bases between. In germline, CDR1 is MNHNY, CDR2 SVGAGI (reference sequence). The CDR3 has 14 residues. Here the CDR3 reads CASSYRLGNQPQHF. The CDR3 DNA reads as TGTGCCAGCAGTTATCGCTTGGGCAATCAGCCCCAGCATTTT.